This T cell receptor (beta chain) came from a study of blood T cell repertoires in COVID-19. About the research overall: Material from acute and convalescent COVID-19 was sourced from the United States, Italy and Spain.

Original methodology: From reference gene primer amplification, estimates of nucleated cell counts were derived. Method: immunoSEQ multiplex PCR; TCRdb's copy keeps in-frame clones and lacks some. The V and J calls and the clone size are those of that table, but D and trimming were determined from the DNA. The sample lists about 55,000 clones; approximately 84% were seen once. The germline V gene encodes CDR1 SGHKS and CDR2 YYEKEE (reference sequence). This CDR3 is 14 amino acids long. Unmatched junction bases numbered 3, after V lost 3 bases and J lost 3 bases. The chain carries TRBV5-5 and TRBJ1-5, with TRBD1 matching over 7 bases. Sequencing was carried out using peripheral blood. The sequence was collected from a human donor in a cohort sampled during active COVID-19. Here the CDR3 reads CASSYDRDNQPQHF. The CDR3, as DNA: TGTGCCAGCAGCTATGACAGGGACAATCAGCCCCAGCATTTT.